This T cell receptor beta chain was found in a study of blood T cell repertoires in COVID-19. Turning to the study itself: Both acute and convalescent COVID-19 samples were obtained from the United States, Italy and Spain.

CDR3 length: 14 amino acids. Deletions cut 3 bases from V and 6 bases from J, with 15 bases between. Per the germline V gene, CDR1 is MNHEY and CDR2 is SMNVEV (reference sequence). Profiled with immunoSEQ multiplex PCR; TCRdb holds only in-frame clones, not every one. The sample has about 290,000 clones, around 89% seen once. The source material was peripheral blood. The V gene is TRBV27, the J gene TRBJ2-7, with D possibly matching TRBD1 (6 bases). The sequence was obtained from a man between 40 and 49 years old with acute or convalescent COVID-19. The CDR3 bases are TGTGCCAGCAGTTTTACAGGGTCGGAGAGCGAGCAGTACTTC. It encodes CASSFTGSESEQYF.